This T cell receptor (beta chain) was captured in a study of human T cells and chemical hapten exposure. As for the study in general: Diphenylcyclopropenone was administered weekly to the scalp of patients throughout the approximately 24-week study. Study-wide results and caveats: TCRs whose frequency exceeded 1 in 1000 remained the same following DPC sensitization.

TCRdb reprocessed the RACE reads via MiXCR and lists one record per CDR3 protein. The sample comprises about 120,000 distinct CDR3 sequences, about 12% of which are singletons, and 1.3% to 1.5% rests with the top ten. This clonotype was detected many times. Its antigen is not identified. Time point indicated: patch test 1, 2 weeks after DPC sensitization. As for treatment: therapeutic diphenylcyclopropenone sensitization with weekly scalp DPC. This specimen consisted of whole blood, obtained in connection with sensitization to the hapten diphenylcyclopropenone (DPC). This receptor was obtained from a woman aged 45-60 years with alopecia areata. Some clones in this sample may be carry-over from other donors' samples.

In DNA form, the CDR3 reads TGTGCCAGCAGTGAAGCTGGACAGGGCTACACCTTC. Translating it yields CASSEAGQGYTF. The chain is built from TRBV6-1 and TRBJ1-2; tentatively, D is TRBD1 (6 bases). Germline values: CDR1 MNHNS, CDR2 SASEGT. V was pared by 0 bases and J by 8 bases, with 7 bases between. This CDR3 has 12 residues.